This T cell receptor beta chain originates from a study of blood T cell repertoires in COVID-19. The overall study: The analysed material was cDNA or gDNA that came from T cells, B-cell-depleted T cells, or PBMCs.

In the study's own analysis: Reference gene primers were amplified, and this amplification served to estimate nucleated cell counts. Sequencing used immunoSEQ multiplex PCR; TCRdb keeps in-frame clones, though not all of them. That table supplies the V and J calls and clone size; D and trimming were determined from the DNA. The sample shows around 300,000 clones, approximately 86% of them seen only once. Trimming cost V 3 bases and J 0 bases; bases outside gene matches: 7. The CDR3 length is 17 residues. Per germline, CDR1 LGHNT and CDR2 FRNRAP. Seattle enrolled patients during active infection and tracked them longitudinally.

This TCR came from a woman in her 70s with COVID-19, enrolled during active disease. J is TRBJ1-3 and V is TRBV12-5; TRBD1 matches at 8 bases. The sample comprised peripheral blood. The CDR3 is CASGLETGVHSGNTIYF. In nucleotides, the CDR3 is TGTGCTAGTGGTTTAGAGACAGGGGTCCACTCTGGAAACACCATATATTTT.